The rows below give T cell receptor beta chains drawn from one sample of a study of T cells in Graves' hyperthyroidism and ophthalmopathy. TCRdb reprocessed the multiplex PCR reads with MiXCR, giving one entry per CDR3 protein. The sample carries around 560,000 distinct CDR3 sequences, over 15% recorded once. Material for sequencing was blood. These receptors came from a woman aged 18-29 years with Graves' hyperthyroidism. Each CDR3 is given with its conserved first and last residue. D genes are given only for firm matches. Size is stated for part of the rows, as once, few or many counts, or as a class when the clone is expanded.

cdr3_aa cdr3_nt clone_size d_call j_call v_call cdr3_length
CASSSGLAGTQGNEQFF TGTGCCAGCAGTTCCGGACTAGCGGGGACACAGGGGAATGAGCAGTTCTTC - TRBD2 TRBJ2-1 TRBV11-3 17
CASSRSGGQFF TGTGCCAGCAGCCGTAGCGGGGGGCAGTTCTTC many TRBD2 TRBJ2-1 TRBV12-3/TRBV12-4 11
CASRVSGGRNEQFF TGTGCCAGCAGGGTATCGGGGGGGAGGAATGAGCAGTTCTTC few TRBD2 TRBJ2-1 TRBV12-3/TRBV12-4 14
CASMVTGLLNEQFF TGTGCCAGCATGGTTACAGGGCTTCTGAATGAGCAGTTCTTC many - TRBJ2-1 TRBV28 14
CASSPLTKAGHNEQFF TGTGCCAGCAGTCCCCTTACGAAAGCGGGGCACAATGAGCAGTTCTTC many TRBD2 TRBJ2-1 TRBV28 16
CSVDKGPATNEKLFF TGCAGCGTTGATAAGGGCCCCGCAACTAATGAAAAACTGTTTTTT - - TRBJ1-4 TRBV29-1 15
CSAKLALMQYF TGCAGTGCTAAACTAGCACTGATGCAGTACTTC many - TRBJ2-7 TRBV20-1 11
CASSLANLAGDKETQYF TGCGCCAGCAGCTTGGCTAACCTAGCGGGGGACAAAGAGACCCAGTACTTC few TRBD2 TRBJ2-5 TRBV5-1 17
CASRELAGGQQFF TGTGCCAGCAGGGAACTAGCGGGGGGCCAGCAGTTCTTC many TRBD2 TRBJ2-1 TRBV6-1 13
CASSSLDTTRTDTQYF TGTGCCAGCAGTTCTCTGGACACCACCCGCACAGATACGCAGTATTTT many - TRBJ2-3 TRBV28 16
CASSGGAGRGWYGYTF TGTGCCAGCAGCGGAGGGGCAGGGAGGGGATGGTATGGCTACACCTTC - - TRBJ1-2 TRBV9 16
CSAGVVSYGYTF TGCAGCGCTGGGGTTGTGTCATATGGCTACACCTTC few - TRBJ1-2 TRBV29-1 12
CAWGRTGPGLAGYNEQFF TGTGCCTGGGGAAGAACAGGACCGGGACTAGCGGGCTACAATGAGCAGTTCTTC few TRBD2 TRBJ2-1 TRBV30 18
CASSPTGGFGEQYF TGTGCCAGCAGTCCGACGGGGGGCTTCGGCGAGCAGTACTTC - - TRBJ2-7 TRBV27 14
CASSLRTGYQETQYF TGTGCCAGTAGTCTTAGGACAGGGTACCAAGAGACCCAGTACTTC - TRBD1 TRBJ2-5 TRBV19 15
CASSFGGPRGGGTQYF TGTGCCAGCAGCTTCGGGGGCCCGCGGGGGGGGGGGACCCAGTACTTC - TRBD2 TRBJ2-5 TRBV7-2 16
CASSDNPGQGAYNEQFF TGTGCCAGCAGTGATAACCCGGGACAGGGGGCCTACAATGAGCAGTTCTTC few TRBD1 TRBJ2-1 TRBV6-1 17
CATKSGLAGGYGSYNEQFF TGTGCCACTAAATCGGGACTAGCGGGAGGATATGGGTCCTACAATGAGCAGTTCTTC few TRBD2 TRBJ2-1 TRBV10-3 19
CASSGDRRDTEAFF TGTGCCAGCAGCGGGGACAGAAGAGACACTGAAGCTTTCTTT - TRBD1 TRBJ1-1 TRBV5-4 14
CASSGGSIYEQYF TGTGCCAGCAGTGGCGGGAGTATATACGAGCAGTACTTC few TRBD2 TRBJ2-7 TRBV2 13
CASSQAGTGKETQYF TGTGCCAGCAGCCAGGCCGGGACCGGAAAAGAGACCCAGTACTTC few - TRBJ2-5 TRBV4-2 15
CASSQFQQDNEQFF TGTGCCAGCAGCCAATTTCAACAGGACAATGAGCAGTTCTTC few - TRBJ2-1 TRBV16 14
CASSNLDSGELFF TGTGCCAGCAGTAATCTAGATTCCGGGGAGCTGTTTTTT many - TRBJ2-2 TRBV6-2/TRBV6-3 13
CSAGTGDGRSNSPLHF TGCAGTGCTGGGACAGGGGACGGTAGAAGTAATTCACCCCTCCACTTT few TRBD1 TRBJ1-6 TRBV20-1 16
CASSLDRDRVYEQYF TGCGCCAGCAGCCTTGACCGGGACAGGGTCTACGAGCAGTACTTC few TRBD1 TRBJ2-7 TRBV4-1 15
CASRVYRGLEPLHF TGTGCCAGCAGGGTATACAGGGGCCTTGAGCCCCTCCACTTT many TRBD1 TRBJ1-6 TRBV2 14
CASSVPYSKSTDTQYF TGTGCCAGCAGTGTCCCCTACAGTAAGAGCACAGATACGCAGTATTTT many - TRBJ2-3 TRBV28 16
CASSHDTGDLGAYNEQFF TGTGCCAGCAGTCACGACACCGGGGACCTAGGGGCGTACAATGAGCAGTTCTTC few - TRBJ2-1 TRBV6-1 18
CSVERGRNYGYTF TGCAGCGTTGAAAGGGGGCGCAACTATGGCTACACCTTC few TRBD1 TRBJ1-2 TRBV29-1 13
CASKGLRAELFF TGTGCCAGTAAAGGCCTTAGGGCGGAACTGTTTTTT once - TRBJ1-4 TRBV19 12
CASGLVGPDGYTF TGTGCTAGTGGTTTGGTGGGACCAGATGGCTACACCTTC - - TRBJ1-2 TRBV12-5 13
CSATRQQSNYGYTF TGCAGTGCTACTCGACAGCAATCGAATTATGGCTACACCTTC many - TRBJ1-2 TRBV20-1 14
CASSEGQGGNQPQHF TGTGCCAGCAGCGAGGGACAGGGAGGCAATCAGCCCCAGCATTTT few TRBD1 TRBJ1-5 TRBV9 15
CASSWTGREQFF TGTGCCAGCAGTTGGACCGGGCGTGAGCAGTTCTTC - - TRBJ2-1 TRBV28 12
CASSQEPGEVPSTDTQYF TGTGCCAGCAGCCAAGAGCCGGGGGAGGTTCCGAGCACAGATACGCAGTATTTT few - TRBJ2-3 TRBV3-1 18
CASSYSRFEAFF TGTGCCAGCAGTTACTCGAGATTTGAAGCTTTCTTT many - TRBJ1-1 TRBV6-2/TRBV6-3 12
CASSPYKTGSDYGYTF TGTGCCAGCAGTCCGTATAAGACAGGAAGTGACTATGGCTACACCTTC many - TRBJ1-2 TRBV28 16
CASSQDYHEQYF TGTGCCAGCAGTCAAGACTACCACGAGCAGTACTTC - - TRBJ2-7 TRBV7-9 12
CASSSTLWLAGNNEQFF TGTGCCAGCAGTTCTACCCTGTGGCTAGCGGGAAACAATGAGCAGTTCTTC many TRBD2 TRBJ2-1 TRBV27 17
CSATLAGDYYEQYF TGCAGTGCGACACTAGCGGGAGATTACTACGAGCAGTACTTC - TRBD2 TRBJ2-7 TRBV20-1 14
CASSPRMTSEKLFF TGCGCCAGCAGCCCCCGAATGACGTCCGAAAAACTGTTTTTT - - TRBJ1-4 TRBV4-1 14
CASSFSGLGNQPQHF TGCGCCAGCAGCTTTTCGGGCCTTGGCAATCAGCCCCAGCATTTT - - TRBJ1-5 TRBV5-1 15
CSTAAGGTDTQYF TGCAGCACCGCCGCGGGGGGGACAGATACGCAGTATTTT - TRBD2 TRBJ2-3 TRBV29-1 13
CAIQRQEGQGTQYF TGTGCCATTCAGAGACAGGAGGGCCAAGGTACGCAGTATTTT - - TRBJ2-3 TRBV12-3/TRBV12-4 14
CASSGDRGGLYGYTF TGTGCCAGCAGTGGTGACAGGGGAGGTCTCTATGGCTACACCTTC many TRBD1 TRBJ1-2 TRBV2 15
CASSQGLAGGDGTNSTDTQYF TGTGCCAGCAGCCAAGGGCTAGCGGGGGGGGACGGAACCAATAGCACAGATACGCAGTATTTT many TRBD2 TRBJ2-3 TRBV3-1 21
CASSYSMGGNWLGNQPQHF TGTGCCAGCAGTTACTCGATGGGGGGTAATTGGCTCGGGAATCAGCCCCAGCATTTT - - TRBJ1-5 TRBV6-6 19
CASSQDQAGKETQYF TGCGCCAGCAGCCAAGATCAGGCAGGGAAGGAGACCCAGTACTTC many - TRBJ2-5 TRBV4-1 15
CASRTSITDTQYF TGTGCCAGCCGGACTAGCATTACAGATACGCAGTATTTT many TRBD2 TRBJ2-3 TRBV28 13
CASSPNGANTEAFF TGTGCCAGCAGTCCTAACGGGGCGAACACTGAAGCTTTCTTT many - TRBJ1-1 TRBV12-3/TRBV12-4 14
CASSPATGSTDTQYF TGTGCCAGCAGCCCAGCGACAGGTAGCACAGATACGCAGTATTTT many - TRBJ2-3 TRBV3-1 15
CSARDLSGTNTYEQYF TGCAGTGCTAGAGATCTCTCGGGGACAAACACCTACGAGCAGTACTTC - - TRBJ2-7 TRBV20-1 16
CASSQDQGSINSPLHF TGTGCCAGCAGCCAAGATCAGGGGAGTATTAATTCACCCCTCCACTTT few - TRBJ1-6 TRBV3-1 16
CASSQDIAGGPRELFF TGTGCCAGCAGCCAAGATATAGCGGGGGGGCCGAGGGAGCTGTTTTTT - TRBD2 TRBJ2-2 TRBV11-2 16
CSARRLAGSETQYF TGCAGTGCTAGGAGACTAGCGGGGTCAGAGACCCAGTACTTC many TRBD2 TRBJ2-5 TRBV20-1 14
CASSLVLGVTDTQYF TGTGCCAGCAGCTTAGTCCTTGGGGTCACAGATACGCAGTATTTT many - TRBJ2-3 TRBV7-8 15
CATSGDDEQYF TGTGCCACCAGTGGAGATGACGAGCAGTACTTC - - TRBJ2-7 TRBV24-1 11
CASSLSFSGRRYTEAFF TGCGCCAGCAGCTTGTCATTTTCGGGTAGACGGTACACTGAAGCTTTCTTT - - TRBJ1-1 TRBV5-1 17
CASKGGVRDTQYF TGTGCCAGCAAGGGCGGGGTGAGAGATACGCAGTATTTT many - TRBJ2-3 TRBV2 13
CASSPRGGAYTQYF TGTGCCAGCAGCCCGAGGGGGGGCGCATATACGCAGTATTTT many - TRBJ2-3 TRBV7-9 14